This T cell receptor (beta chain) was recorded in a study of identical twins. This CDR3 is 17 amino acids long. J lost 4 bases, V lost 4 bases, and 13 bases had no gene match. Germline loops: CDR1 SGHRS, CDR2 YFSETQ. Study findings and constraints: Beta out-of-frame twin sharing showed a weaker excess. Models underpredicted monozygotic twin sharing of out-of-frame TCR alpha.

In its sample, this clonotype was seen many times. Its target is unknown. TCRdb analysed the 5' RACE reads with MiXCR anew, one entry per CDR3 protein. The profile shows 150,000 or so distinct CDR3 sequences, under 4.5% of them singletons. The sample was memory T cells sorted from blood. The chain combines TRBV5-1 with TRBJ2-2, with 7 bases aligning to TRBD2. The TCR originated in a man younger than 30 in good health. The CDR3 protein is CASSTAGGGLVTGELFF. The CDR3 DNA follows: TGCGCCAGCAGCACAGCCGGAGGCGGACTAGTCACCGGGGAGCTGTTTTTT.